One T cell receptor beta chain is described in this entry. The target antigen is unknown. The CDR3 extends over 13 amino acids. With 6 bases removed from V and 5 bases from J, the gap between germline ends came to 11 bases. CDR1 MNHNY and CDR2 SVGAGI come from the germline V gene (reference sequence). This record belongs to a study of STAT5B mutations in CD4+ large granular lymphocyte leukemia. Study outcomes and limitations: Data were not HLA-matched across samples. About 24% of private leukemic clonotypes occurred rarely in other patients' non-leukemic repertoires. Without putative leukemic clones, patient CD4-sorted repertoires remained more clonal than healthy CD4+ repertoires.

As processed by the authors: The detection floor for productive clonotype frequency was 2.59 x 10-5. The repertoire was sequenced with immunoSEQ multiplex PCR; TCRdb's copy has only in-frame clones and lacks some. From that table come the V and J calls and clone size; the DNA was used to work out D and trimming. The data contain under 25,000 clones, 60% to 80% of them singletons. This TCR derives from a human donor in good health. The sample was CD4+ T cells from blood buffy coats. The genes are TRBV6-6 and TRBJ1-5; tentative D call: TRBD1 (5 bases). The CDR3 nucleotides read TGTGCCAGCAGCTCCCCGGGGGATCAGCCCCAGCATTTT. It encodes CASSSPGDQPQHF.